Below, 19 T cell receptor beta chains from the same sample are listed, as sequenced in a study of T-cell reconstitution after alpha-beta-depleted transplantation in children. Unique molecular identifiers featured in how the TCRbeta library was prepared. TCRdb called the PCR reads again in MiXCR, with one record for every CDR3 protein. Altogether approximately 980,000 distinct CDR3 sequences are present, about 29% being singletons, with the ten largest covering roughly 31%. The sequences come from PBMCs, mostly from graft donor cells, collected 360 days after TCRalphabeta/CD19-depleted stem cell transplant. These receptors were collected from a boy under two years old who had a stem cell transplant for SCID, so the T cells may come from the graft donor.

This clonotype appeared a few times. The chain carries TRBV5-1 and TRBJ1-1, with D perhaps TRBD1 (5 bases). The CDR3 consists of 15 residues. V lost 0 bases, J lost 5 bases, and 14 bases lay in between. Germline V gives CDR1 SGHRS, CDR2 YFSETQ. CDR3 DNA sequence: TGCGCCAGCAGCTTGGTTGGGGGTAGTGGTACTGAAGCTTTCTTT. As protein: CASSLVGGSGTEAFF.

This clonotype was detected a few times. V gene TRBV2 combines with J gene TRBJ2-1, with D tentatively TRBD1 or TRBD2 (6 bases each). Per germline, CDR1 SNHLY and CDR2 FYNNEI. The CDR3 spans 14 residues. Trimming removed 4 bases from V and 3 bases from J, with 10 bases in between. In DNA, the CDR3 is TGTGCCAGCAGTGGGGGGGCACGCTACAATGAGCAGTTCTTC. Translating gives CASSGGARYNEQFF.

This clonotype was seen a handful of times. The chain combines TRBV18 with TRBJ2-7; D is ambiguous. In germline, CDR1 is KGHSH, CDR2 LQKENI. V shed 0 bases and J shed 2 bases, with 11 bases lying between them. There are 15 residues in the CDR3. The CDR3 DNA sequence: TGTGCCAGCTCACCACCTAGAGACCAAGCCTACGAGCAGTACTTC. Translation: CASSPPRDQAYEQYF.

The V call is TRBV7-3, the J call TRBJ2-1; 8 nucleotides align to TRBD2. The CDR3 runs 15 residues. Germline-derived CDR1 and CDR2 are SGHTA and FQGTGA. The V segment lost 2 bases and the J segment 9 bases; nucleotides outside the gene matches: 9. The chain's CDR3 is CASSLERGGLSEQFF. Here the CDR3 DNA reads TGTGCCAGCAGCTTAGAACGGGGGGGCCTATCTGAGCAGTTCTTC.

The chain couples TRBV20-1 to TRBJ1-2, with 10 bases that match TRBD1. The V and J ends lost 6 bases and 4 bases, in that order; junction bases with no gene match: 8. The germline V gene encodes CDR1 DFQATT and CDR2 SNEGSKA (reference sequence). CDR3 size: 14 residues. For the CDR3, the DNA is TGCAGTGCCCAGAACCGGGACAGGGGCTATGGCTACACCTTC. It encodes CSAQNRDRGYGYTF.

The chain carries TRBV20-1 and TRBJ1-2; D gene unclear. The ends were cut back, 4 bases at V and 7 bases at J, with 13 bases in the middle. Germline V gene lookup returns CDR1 DFQATT and CDR2 SNEGSKA (reference sequence). The CDR3 length is 12 residues. As DNA, the CDR3 is TGCAGTGCTACCCGGACCGACCCTGGCTACACCTTC. It codes for CSATRTDPGYTF.

This sequence joins TRBV11-2 and TRBJ2-7; the D is unclear. CDR1 and CDR2 from the germline V gene are SGHAT and FQNNGV. V was pared by 2 bases and J by 5 bases, with 10 bases between. CDR3 length: 13 residues. As DNA, the CDR3 is TGTGCCAGCAGCTTAAGTCTGGTAAACGAGCAGTACTTC. Protein product: CASSLSLVNEQYF.

The chain employs TRBV6-2 or TRBV6-3 and TRBJ2-5; TRBD2 matches 7 bases. Germline V gives CDR1 MNHEY, CDR2 SVGEGT. The CDR3 spans 15 residues. V lost 5 bases and J lost 2; bases outside the gene matches: 8. The CDR3 nucleotides read TGTGCCAGCAGTCGGCCGTCTAGCGGACAAGAGACCCAGTACTTC. Translated: CASSRPSSGQETQYF.

The chain carries TRBV24-1 and TRBJ2-1, with TRBD2 identical over 13 bases. The ends lost 4 bases at V and 6 bases at J; junction bases unmatched: 8. Germline CDR1 is KGHDR and CDR2 is SFDVKD. The CDR3 spans 17 residues. CDR3 DNA: TGTGCCACCAGTGACTCGACGCGACTAGCGGGGGGCAATGAGCAGTTCTTC. It translates to CATSDSTRLAGGNEQFF.

This clonotype was counted between two and nine times. The V call is TRBV28, the J call TRBJ1-4, with 7 positions matching TRBD1. The V gene's germline CDR1 is MDHEN and CDR2 SYDVKM. The CDR3 runs 13 residues. J was trimmed by 3 bases and V by 8 bases; bases with no gene match: 3. The CDR3 loop reads CASLGTANEKLFF. The DNA for the CDR3 is TGTGCCAGCCTCGGGACAGCTAATGAAAAACTGTTTTTT.

This clonotype was counted only a few times. The chain employs TRBV7-9 and TRBJ2-7; possibly TRBD1 for D (6 bases). CDR1 SEHNR and CDR2 FQNEAQ come from the germline V gene (reference sequence). CDR3 length: 15 residues. Between the trimmed V and J ends, which lost 5 bases and 0 bases, there was a span of 14 bases. The CDR3 protein is CASSPTGFSSYEQYF. The CDR3 DNA reads as TGTGCCAGCAGCCCGACAGGCTTTAGCTCCTACGAGCAGTACTTC.

Concerning this clonotype: Since no conserved phenylalanine or tryptophan closes the CDR3, a read error is the likely cause. The V and J genes are TRBV7-2 and TRBJ1-2, with D hard to call. Germline CDR1 SGHTA, CDR2 FQGNSA. V lost 1 base and J lost 4, with 4 bases in between. The CDR3 runs to 12 residues. Here the CDR3 DNA reads TGTGCCAGCAGCTTAGTGCTCTATGGCTACACCTAC. Amino acids: CASSLVLYGYTY.

J is TRBJ2-7 and V is TRBV7-8; D is perhaps TRBD2 (6 bases). Trimming took 1 base from V and 6 from J, leaving 13 bases between them. From germline, CDR1 is SGHVS and CDR2 FQNEAQ. The CDR3 loop spans 14 amino acids. The CDR3 DNA follows: TGTGCCAGCAGCTTAGACGGGGGACGGAGCGAGCAGTACTTC. Encoded protein: CASSLDGGRSEQYF.

The chain recombines TRBV25-1 with TRBJ2-7; D gene unclear. This CDR3 has 15 amino acids. The germline gives CDR1 MGHDK, CDR2 SYGVNS. Trimming stripped 3 bases from V and 2 bases from J, with 14 bases between. This CDR3 reads CASSDLAWSTYEQYF. The CDR3 region has the DNA TGTGCCAGCAGTGACTTGGCCTGGTCTACCTACGAGCAGTACTTC.

The chain uses TRBV6-1 and TRBJ2-1, with D perhaps assigned TRBD1 or TRBD2 (7 bases each). Germline V CDR1 and CDR2: MNHNS, SASEGT. Deletions cut 7 bases from V and 8 bases from J, with 18 bases between. The CDR3 sequence is 14 residues long. The CDR3 protein is CASTPAGGGHEQFF. The CDR3 DNA reads as TGTGCCAGCACCCCGGCAGGGGGGGGGCATGAGCAGTTCTTC.

A few counts support this clonotype. This chain uses TRBV7-2 with TRBJ2-7; D may correspond to TRBD1 or TRBD2 (6 bases each). Per the germline V gene, CDR1 is SGHTA and CDR2 is FQGNSA. The CDR3 totals 15 residues. Trimming stripped 5 bases from V and 1 base from J, with 15 bases between. CDR3 protein: CASSMEGGWSYEQYF. The CDR3 region has the DNA TGTGCCAGCAGCATGGAGGGGGGCTGGTCCTACGAGCAGTACTTC.

The rearrangement joins TRBV24-1 to TRBJ2-7; D is unresolved. The CDR3 consists of 11 residues. The V end was cut by 8 bases, the J end by 1 base, with 5 bases between. The V gene's germline CDR1 is KGHDR and CDR2 SFDVKD. The CDR3 nucleotides read TGTGCCACCAAACTATCCTACGAGCAGTACTTC. As protein: CATKLSYEQYF.

CDR3 nucleotides: TGTGCCAGCAGACCCCCTCGGACAGGGGGAGAGACCCAGTACTTC. Amino acid sequence: CASRPPRTGGETQYF. The chain combines TRBV2 with TRBJ2-5; 10 bases line up with TRBD1. The junction had 8 bases not matched to a gene; V was cut back by 6 bases and J by 4 bases. Germline CDR1 SNHLY, CDR2 FYNNEI. This CDR3 is built from 15 residues.

The chain joins TRBV29-1 to TRBJ1-2, with unresolved D. V was trimmed by 1 base and J by 0 bases, leaving 9 bases between them. Germline-derived CDR1 and CDR2 are SQVTM and ANQGSEA. This CDR3 spans 14 amino acids. The DNA of the CDR3 is TGCAGCGTTGAAGCGGGCGGATCTAACTATGGCTACACCTTC. Translated: CSVEAGGSNYGYTF.